These 2 T cell receptor beta chains originate from one sample sequenced in a study of shared clonotypes between healthy human individuals. The method was immunoSEQ multiplex PCR; TCRdb's version includes in-frame clones alone and lacks a portion of them. The repertoire has about 600,000 clones, around 97% of them found once; the top ten carry around 0.058%. The specimen sequenced was naive CD4+ T cells sorted from blood. Subset indicated: CD45RA+ positively selected. All receptors derive from a woman aged 25-40 years in good health.

The rearrangement uses TRBV18 and TRBJ2-1; TRBD2 aligns across 9 bases. The V gene end was trimmed by 8 bases and the J gene end by 0 bases; junction bases not matched to a gene: 2. In germline, CDR1 is KGHSH, CDR2 LQKENI. The CDR3 runs 14 residues. In DNA, the CDR3 is TGTGCCAGCATTAGCGGGAGCTCCTACAATGAGCAGTTCTTC. Its protein is CASISGSSYNEQFF.

The rearrangement links TRBV25-1 to TRBJ1-3, with 7 bases matching TRBD1. Per the germline V gene, CDR1 is MGHDK and CDR2 is SYGVNS. CDR3 length: 15 residues. Trimming took 3 bases from V and 2 from J; bases not matched to a gene: 4. The CDR3 coding sequence is TGTGCCAGCAGTGAGGGAGGGACAGCTGGAAACACCATATATTTT. Translation: CASSEGGTAGNTIYF.